Shown below are 7 T cell receptor beta chains from a single sample sequenced in a study of T cell repertoires in cytomegalovirus infection. TCRdb processed the reads anew with MiXCR; each CDR3 protein has one entry. The sample includes tens of thousands of distinct CDR3 sequences, under 30% of them seen just once. Antigens for these TCRs are unknown. The material sequenced was CD8+ T cells from cultured PBMCs, taken from culture after CMV antigen stimulation. Every receptor here comes from a human donor in good health (CMV status not recorded). Some clones in this sample may be carry-over from other donors' samples.

V usage is TRBV6-1 and J usage is TRBJ1-5; 9 bases match TRBD1. Germline-derived CDR1 and CDR2 are MNHNS and SASEGT. The CDR3 loop spans 13 amino acids. The ends lost 6 bases at V and 6 bases at J; junction bases unmatched: 3. The CDR3 DNA reads as TGTGCCAGCAGGGGACAGGGAGGTCAGCCCCAGCATTTT. Its protein product is CASRGQGGQPQHF.

This clonotype was seen more than once but under ten times. The chain uses TRBV28 and TRBJ2-1; D is unresolved. Germline CDR1 reads MDHEN; CDR2 reads SYDVKM. The CDR3 spans 16 residues. V lost 2 bases and J 0 bases, leaving 11 bases between the germline ends. The CDR3 region has the DNA TGTGCCAGCAGTTTAGTGGGCAGCAGCTCCTACAATGAGCAGTTCTTC. Its translation: CASSLVGSSSYNEQFF.

The chain recombines TRBV5-6 with TRBJ1-1; D gene uncertain. Germline V gene data show CDR1 as SGHDT and CDR2 as YYEEEE. This CDR3 comprises 12 residues. The V and J ends lost 6 bases and 1 base respectively, with 7 bases between them. The CDR3 sequence: CASTTENTEAFF. As DNA, the CDR3 is TGTGCCAGCACAACAGAGAACACTGAAGCTTTCTTT.

Comments on this clonotype: A much larger clone lies one base from this, so it may be a read error. The rearrangement links TRBV12-3 or TRBV12-4 to TRBJ2-7; D is undetermined. Trimming removed 0 bases at V and 6 bases at J, with 12 bases between. The CDR3 contains 14 residues. CDR3 loop: CASSLASSSGEQYF. CDR3 DNA: TGTGCCAGCAGTTTAGCAAGCTCCTCTGGCGAGCAGTACTTC.

This clonotype came up a few times. The gene calls are TRBV20-1 and TRBJ2-7, with 10 bases fitting TRBD1. V trimming: 0 bases; J trimming: 2 bases; junction bases outside the gene matches: 7. The CDR3 is made up of 16 amino acids. Germline CDR1 and CDR2: DFQATT and SNEGSKA (reference sequence). The CDR3 DNA reads TGCAGTGCTAGAGATGTTCTCGGACAGGGGGCCTACGAGCAGTACTTC. It yields the protein CSARDVLGQGAYEQYF.

V and J are TRBV6-2 or TRBV6-3 and TRBJ2-7, with TRBD2 as a possible D gene (6 bases). CDR1 and CDR2 (germline): MNHEY, SVGEGT. CDR3 length: 14 amino acids. V lost 4 bases, J lost 3 bases, and 13 bases lay in between. The chain's CDR3 is CASSSGLANYEQYF. In DNA, the CDR3 is TGTGCCAGCAGTTCGGGGCTAGCGAACTACGAGCAGTACTTC.

The chain uses TRBV4-3 and TRBJ2-2; D is possibly TRBD2 (5 bases). The CDR3 is made up of 14 amino acids. Germline lookup yields CDR1 LGHNA and CDR2 YSLEER. V lost 3 bases to trimming and J lost 5 bases, with 10 bases between them. This CDR3 reads CASSHLPGTGELFF. The DNA for the CDR3 is TGCGCCAGCAGCCACCTCCCGGGGACCGGGGAGCTGTTTTTT.